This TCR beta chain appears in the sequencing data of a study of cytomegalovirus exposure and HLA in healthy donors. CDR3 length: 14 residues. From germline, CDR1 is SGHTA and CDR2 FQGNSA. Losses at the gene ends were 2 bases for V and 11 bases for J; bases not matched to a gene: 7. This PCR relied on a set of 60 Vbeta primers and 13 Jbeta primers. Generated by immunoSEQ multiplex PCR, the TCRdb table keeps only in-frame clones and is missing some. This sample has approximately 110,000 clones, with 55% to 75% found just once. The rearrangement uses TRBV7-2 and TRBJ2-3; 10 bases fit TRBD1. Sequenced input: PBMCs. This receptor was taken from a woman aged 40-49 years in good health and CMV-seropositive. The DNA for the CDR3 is TGTGCCAGCAGCTTACCCGCGACAGGGGGCATGCAGTATTTT. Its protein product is CASSLPATGGMQYF.